The 16 T cell receptor beta chains below were found in one sample sequenced in a study of Ad26.COV2.S vaccination and SARS-CoV-2 variants. The data were produced by immunoSEQ multiplex PCR, yet TCRdb's version contains in-frame clones alone and is incomplete. The top ten clones hold about 3.3% of a sample with around 350,000 clones, approximately 81% of them seen once. Treatment in this sample: around 19 received Ad26.COV2.S at low or high dose, single or two shots; a few received placebo; per-sample allocation not given. Samples were taken on day 63 after the first vaccine or placebo injection. This specimen consisted of peripheral blood, obtained in a trial of Ad26.COV2.S vaccine versus placebo. The receptors come from a person aged 18-60 years who received the Ad26.COV2.S COVID-19 vaccine or a placebo.

The rearrangement joins TRBV3-1 (or the pseudogene TRBV3-2) to TRBJ2-3; a possible D gene is TRBD1 (6 bases). There are 18 residues in the CDR3. V was cut by 0 bases and J by 3 bases, with 19 bases left in between. Germline CDR1 LGHDT, CDR2 YNNKEL (reference sequence). The CDR3 DNA reads TGTGCCAGCAGCCAAGACGGGCCTTTCGGACAGACTACAGATACGCAGTATTTT. It specifies CASSQDGPFGQTTDTQYF.

At least ten counts were recorded for this clone. This chain connects TRBV27 to TRBJ1-6; 7 positions match TRBD1. V gave up 7 bases and J gave up 4 bases; unmatched junction bases: 10. This CDR3 comprises 16 residues. In germline, CDR1 is MNHEY, CDR2 SMNVEV (reference sequence). The CDR3 loop reads CASKTGQQLYNSPLHF. The CDR3 DNA is TGTGCCAGCAAGACGGGACAGCAGCTTTATAATTCACCCCTCCACTTT.

This sequence joins TRBV7-8 and TRBJ2-1; no definite D call. Trimming took 1 base from V and 10 from J, leaving 14 bases between them. Germline V gene sequence: CDR1 SGHVS, CDR2 FQNEAQ. CDR3 size: 14 residues. CDR3 coding DNA: TGTGCCAGCAGCTTAGTTTTAGCCGAGAGAGAGCAGTTCTTC. Translating gives CASSLVLAEREQFF. Using reference TRBV7-8 and TRBJ2-1 for the parts outside the CDR3, the full variable domain is GAGVSQSPRYKVAKRGQDVALRCDPISGHVSLFWYQQALGQGPEFLTYFQNEAQLDKSGLPSDRFFAERPEGSVSTLKIQRTQQEDSAVYLCASSLVLAEREQFFGPGTRLTVL.

With respect to this clone: Other DNA sequences in the sample encode the same CDR3. The chain employs TRBV9 and TRBJ2-3, with a tentative D call TRBD2 (5 bases). Germline assignment: CDR1 SGDLS and CDR2 YYNGEE. CDR3 length equals 15 residues. Deletions cut 0 bases from V and 3 bases from J, with 11 bases between. CDR3 loop: CASSVVEGRTDTQYF. CDR3 bases: TGTGCCAGCAGCGTAGTAGAAGGGAGAACAGATACGCAGTATTTT. Based on the CDR3 plus reference TRBV9 and TRBJ2-3, the full variable domain is DSGVTQTPKHLITATGQRVTLRCSPRSGDLSVYWYQQSLDQGLQFLIQYYNGEERAKGNILERFSAQQFPDLHSELNLSSLELGDSALYFCASSVVEGRTDTQYFGPGTRLTVL.

The chain combines TRBV7-9 with TRBJ2-2; tentatively, D is TRBD1 or TRBD2 (5 bases each). CDR1 is SEHNR, CDR2 FQNEAQ, per germline (reference sequence). CDR3 length: 15 amino acids. V lost 5 bases, J lost 6 bases, and 16 bases lay in between. The CDR3 protein is CASSDRDQIAGELFF. Written as DNA, the CDR3 is TGTGCCAGCAGCGACCGGGACCAGATCGCCGGGGAGCTGTTTTTT.

This clone has just one count. The J gene is TRBJ1-2, the V gene TRBV10-1, with 7 nucleotides matching TRBD1. Germline CDR1 is WNHNN and CDR2 is SYGVQD (reference sequence). V dropped 6 bases and J dropped 4; count of bases not matched to a gene: 5. The CDR3 loop spans 13 amino acids. In DNA form, the CDR3 reads TGCGCCAGCAGCTTGGGACAGAGCTATGGCTACACCTTC. As protein: CASSLGQSYGYTF.

J is TRBJ2-3 and V is TRBV7-2, with 10 nucleotides matching TRBD2. The V and J ends lost 8 bases and 2 bases, in that order; junction bases with no gene match: 7. CDR1 is SGHTA and CDR2 is FQGNSA in the germline V gene. This CDR3 has 15 residues. In DNA, the CDR3 is TGTGCCAGCGGACTACTAGCGGGGCTCACAGATACGCAGTATTTT. This sequence encodes CASGLLAGLTDTQYF.

The chain recombines TRBV14 with TRBJ2-4; 9 nucleotides match TRBD1. The V gene's germline CDR1 is SGHDN and CDR2 FVKESK. The CDR3 runs to 15 residues. J was trimmed by 8 bases and V by 4 bases; bases with no gene match: 9. The CDR3 DNA is TGTGCCAGCAGCCCGACGCGACAGGGGGAAGACATTCAGTACTTC. Residues: CASSPTRQGEDIQYF.

V usage is TRBV7-9 and J usage is TRBJ2-7; 12 positions match TRBD2. Germline V CDR1 and CDR2: SEHNR, FQNEAQ (reference sequence). V trimming: 1 base; J trimming: 4 bases; junction bases outside the gene matches: 14. This CDR3 spans 19 amino acids. In DNA form, the CDR3 reads TGTGCCAGCAGCTTAGGCCCAGGGGACCGGCTAGCGGGAGGGTACGAGCAGTACTTC. The encoded protein is CASSLGPGDRLAGGYEQYF. The full variable domain, with the rest looked up from reference TRBV7-9 and TRBJ2-7, is DTGVSQNPRHKITKRGQNVTFRCDPISEHNRLYWYRQTLGQGPEFLTYFQNEAQLEKSRLLSDRFSAERPKGSFSTLEIQRTEQGDSAMYLCASSLGPGDRLAGGYEQYFGPGTRLTVT.

This chain connects TRBV29-1 to TRBJ1-2; 8 bases line up with TRBD1. Germline values: CDR1 SQVTM, CDR2 ANQGSEA. V gave up 5 bases and J gave up 1 base; unmatched junction bases: 9. This CDR3 comprises 15 residues. The CDR3 sequence is CSVLGHRGNNYGYTF. The CDR3 nucleotides read TGCAGCGTTCTCGGACACAGGGGGAATAACTATGGCTACACCTTC.

This clone was counted a few times. CDR3 nucleotides: TGTGCCAGCAGCGGGCTCCCTCCAGCACCCAAAAAAACCTACGAGCAGTACTTC. Translated, it gives CASSGLPPAPKKTYEQYF. This chain joins TRBV9 and TRBJ2-7; no clear D gene. The V end was cut by 3 bases, the J end by 2 bases, with 24 bases between. The CDR3 spans 18 residues. Per germline, CDR1 SGDLS and CDR2 YYNGEE.

The rearrangement links TRBV6-6 to TRBJ1-1, with TRBD1 matching 7 bases. The ends lost 5 bases at V and 5 bases at J; junction bases unmatched: 8. CDR3 length: 14 residues. Germline V gene data show CDR1 as MNHNY and CDR2 as SVGAGI (reference sequence). Written as DNA, the CDR3 is TGTGCCAGCAGTCCCCGGGACAGATTAACTGAAGCTTTCTTT. This encodes CASSPRDRLTEAFF.

This clone was found once. The rearrangement joins TRBV5-1 to TRBJ1-1; 7 positions match TRBD1. CDR3 size: 13 residues. V lost 4 bases to trimming and J lost 5 bases; unmatched junction nucleotides: 5. CDR1 and CDR2 from the germline V gene are SGHRS and YFSETQ. The CDR3 is CASSPQGGTEAFF. DNA for the CDR3: TGCGCCAGCAGCCCGCAGGGGGGGACTGAAGCTTTCTTT. Full variable domain (outside the CDR3, taken from reference TRBV5-1 and TRBJ1-1): KAGVTQTPRYLIKTRGQQVTLSCSPISGHRSVSWYQQTPGQGLQFLFEYFSETQRNKGNFPGRFSGRQFSNSRSEMNVSTLELGDSALYLCASSPQGGTEAFFGQGTRLTVV.

The chain recombines TRBV6-2 or TRBV6-3 with TRBJ1-2; TRBD1 aligns across 7 bases. This CDR3 is 16 amino acids long. CDR1 is MNHEY and CDR2 is SVGEGT in the germline V gene. V lost 2 bases, J lost 0 bases, and 6 bases stayed unmatched. This CDR3 is CASSYRDRPANYGYTF. In nucleotides, the CDR3 is TGTGCCAGCAGTTACCGGGACAGACCAGCTAACTATGGCTACACCTTC.

The V call is TRBV5-1, the J call TRBJ2-7; 9 bases line up with TRBD1. CDR3 length: 14 amino acids. The germline gives CDR1 SGHRS, CDR2 YFSETQ. V lost 4 bases, J lost 6 bases, and 8 bases stayed unmatched. CDR3 region: CASSRTGQGSEQYF. The CDR3 DNA is TGCGCCAGCAGCCGAACGGGACAGGGTTCCGAGCAGTACTTC.

This chain links TRBV9 with TRBJ2-3, with D tentatively TRBD2 (6 bases). Germline CDR1 reads SGDLS; CDR2 reads YYNGEE. V was shortened by 7 bases and J by 1 base, with 13 bases between the two germline ends. CDR3 length equals 14 residues. The CDR3 sequence is CASGAGSGTDTQYF. The DNA of the CDR3 is TGTGCCAGCGGTGCCGGGAGCGGCACAGATACGCAGTATTTT.